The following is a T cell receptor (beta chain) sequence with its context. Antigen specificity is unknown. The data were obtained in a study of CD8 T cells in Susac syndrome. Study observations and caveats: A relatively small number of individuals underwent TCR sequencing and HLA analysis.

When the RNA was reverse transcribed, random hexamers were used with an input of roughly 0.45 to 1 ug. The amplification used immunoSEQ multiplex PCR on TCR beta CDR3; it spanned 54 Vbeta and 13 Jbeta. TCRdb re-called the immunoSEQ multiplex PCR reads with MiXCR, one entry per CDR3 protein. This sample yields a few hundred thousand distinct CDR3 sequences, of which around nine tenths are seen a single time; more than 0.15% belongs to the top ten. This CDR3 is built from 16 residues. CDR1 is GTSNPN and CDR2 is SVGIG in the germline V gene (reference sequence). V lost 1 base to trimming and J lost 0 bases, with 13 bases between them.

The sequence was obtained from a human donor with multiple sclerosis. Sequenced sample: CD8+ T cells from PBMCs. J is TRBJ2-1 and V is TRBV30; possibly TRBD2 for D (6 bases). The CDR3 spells CAWSDGTPRSYNEQFF. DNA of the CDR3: TGTGCCTGGAGTGACGGGACTCCGCGCTCCTACAATGAGCAGTTCTTC.